The T cell receptor beta chain under discussion was sequenced for a study of cytomegalovirus exposure and HLA in healthy donors. CDR3 length: 13 amino acids. The V gene's germline CDR1 is KGHSH and CDR2 LQKENI. Trimming took off 3 bases at V and 4 bases at J, with 9 bases between the two ends. By frequency in the sample, this clone is medium-sized. Profiling relied on immunoSEQ multiplex PCR, and the TCRdb table lists in-frame clones only, not all of them. The table has 260,000 or so clones, more than 75% seen once. The sequenced sample consisted of PBMCs. This TCR was recovered from a man younger than 30 in good health and CMV-seronegative. This rearrangement joins TRBV18 to TRBJ1-1, with D perhaps TRBD1 (6 bases). CDR3 nucleotides: TGTGCCAGCTCACCGCCGGACAGCACTGAAGCTTTCTTT. Translated, it gives CASSPPDSTEAFF. Together with reference TRBV18 and TRBJ1-1, the CDR3 gives the full variable domain: NAGVMQNPRHLVRRRGQEARLRCSPMKGHSHVYWYRQLPEEGLKFMVYLQKENIIDESGMPKERFSAEFPKEGPSILRIQQVVRGDSAAYFCASSPPDSTEAFFGQGTRLTVV.